The 6 T cell receptor beta chains reported below all come from one sample, sequenced in a study of post-analysis software for immune sequencing data. Broader study findings: Five TRBV segments, including TRBV5-6, TRBV5-1 and TRBV20-1, were more frequent in patients than controls.

Antigens of these TCRs are unknown. Sequencing libraries made from TCR beta cDNA carried unique molecular identifiers. TCRdb itself ran the PCR reads through MiXCR, one entry per CDR3 protein. Of around 440,000 distinct CDR3 sequences in the sample, roughly 45% are singletons; the top ten hold roughly an eighth. The sequencing sample was made of blood. All receptors come from a girl aged 5 to 17 with multiple sclerosis.

This chain connects TRBV28 to TRBJ2-1, with TRBD2 matching 7 bases. Germline CDR1 reads MDHEN; CDR2 reads SYDVKM. CDR3 length: 21 residues. After removal of 2 bases from V and 4 bases from J, the junction contained 23 bases not matched to a gene. CDR3 DNA: TGTGCCAGCAGTTTAATGGGAGATATGGTCTGGGGAAGCGGGACGTACAATGAGCAGTTCTTC. Translation: CASSLMGDMVWGSGTYNEQFF.

This sequence joins TRBV7-9 and TRBJ2-7; a weak D match, TRBD2 (5 bases). In germline, CDR1 is SEHNR, CDR2 FQNEAQ (reference sequence). The V end lost 1 base, the J end lost 4 bases, and 17 bases lay between the germline ends. The CDR3 consists of 16 residues. This CDR3 is CASSLGPGGLDYEQYF. The CDR3 region has the DNA TGTGCCAGCAGCTTAGGACCTGGAGGACTTGATTACGAGCAGTACTTC. Full variable domain (rest looked up from reference TRBV7-9 and TRBJ2-7): DTGVSQNPRHKITKRGQNVTFRCDPISEHNRLYWYRQTLGQGPEFLTYFQNEAQLEKSRLLSDRFSAERPKGSFSTLEIQRTEQGDSAMYLCASSLGPGGLDYEQYFGPGTRLTVT.

The rearrangement joins TRBV12-3 or TRBV12-4 to TRBJ2-3; perhaps TRBD2 as D (6 bases). The CDR3 runs to 15 residues. The germline V and J ends were trimmed by 5 bases and 4 bases, with 16 bases remaining between them. The DNA for the CDR3 is TGTGCCAGCAGTGGTGGGACTTTGGATGCAGATACGCAGTATTTT. This translates into CASSGGTLDADTQYF.

In its sample, this clonotype was seen a few times. The chain links TRBV29-1 to TRBJ2-7; 10 bases fit TRBD2. The CDR3 length is 15 residues. V was clipped by 5 bases and J by 3 bases; unmatched bases: 10. CDR1 and CDR2 (germline): SQVTM, ANQGSEA. The CDR3 bases are TGCAGCGTTCAAATCGCCCTAGCGGGAGACTACGAGCAGTACTTC. The encoded protein is CSVQIALAGDYEQYF.

The table lists this clonotype with a few counts. V usage is TRBV6-1 and J usage is TRBJ1-2; D remains ambiguous. In germline, CDR1 is MNHNS, CDR2 SASEGT. CDR3 size: 12 residues. The V end was cut by 0 bases, the J end by 7 bases, with 6 bases between. This CDR3 is CASSEAVGGYTF. In DNA, the CDR3 is TGTGCCAGCAGTGAAGCTGTGGGTGGCTACACCTTC.

The chain joins TRBV7-2 to TRBJ2-1; D ambiguous. The CDR3 consists of 15 residues. Germline lookup yields CDR1 SGHTA and CDR2 FQGNSA. The germline V and J ends were trimmed by 1 base and 4 bases, with 11 bases remaining between them. The DNA of the CDR3 is TGTGCCAGCAGCTTAGGAGGCGGTCGTTACAATGAGCAGTTCTTC. Its translation is CASSLGGGRYNEQFF.